One and the same sample provided the 11 T cell receptor beta chains below, sequenced in a study of cytomegalovirus exposure and HLA in healthy donors. This PCR relied on a set of 60 Vbeta primers and 13 Jbeta primers. The method was immunoSEQ multiplex PCR; TCRdb's version includes in-frame clones alone and lacks a portion of them. The table includes 75,000 to 100,000 clones, roughly 80% detected once. The source material was PBMCs. Source of these receptors: a man in his sixties in good health and CMV-seropositive.

This clone came up a few times. The chain recombines TRBV29-1 with TRBJ2-2; 11 bases are a match to TRBD1. Trimming removed 7 bases from V and 5 bases from J; junction bases left unmatched: 6. The CDR3 has 14 residues. Per the germline V gene, CDR1 is SQVTM and CDR2 is ANQGSEA. CDR3 sequence: CSGRTGGETGELFF. DNA for the CDR3: TGCAGCGGGCGGACAGGGGGCGAGACCGGGGAGCTGTTTTTT.

The rearrangement uses TRBV6-5 and TRBJ2-7; 8 bases align to TRBD1. Trimming at V came to 0 bases and at J to 4 bases, leaving 2 bases not matched to a gene. Germline CDR1 and CDR2: MNHEY and SVGAGI. This CDR3 has 14 amino acids. Here the CDR3 DNA reads TGTGCCAGCAGTTACTCTGACAGGGGATACGAGCAGTACTTC. Translation gives CASSYSDRGYEQYF.

About this clone: In the same sample, other DNA sequences code for this CDR3. This sequence joins TRBV15 and TRBJ2-6, with a tentative D call TRBD1 (5 bases). Germline V gene sequence: CDR1 LNHNV, CDR2 YYDKDF (reference sequence). The V end lost 8 bases, the J end lost 2 bases, and 16 bases lay between the germline ends. CDR3 length: 16 amino acids. CDR3: CATGAGLGAGANVLTF. The DNA of the CDR3 is TGTGCCACCGGGGCAGGGCTTGGGGCTGGGGCCAACGTCCTGACTTTC.

The V call is TRBV13, the J call TRBJ2-3, with TRBD1 matching over 8 bases. V shed 0 bases, J shed 5 bases, and the junction held 7 bases outside the gene matches. The germline V gene encodes CDR1 PRHDT and CDR2 FYEKMQ (reference sequence). The CDR3 is 16 amino acids. The CDR3 here is CASSLGRRGRIDTQYF. CDR3 coding DNA: TGTGCCAGCAGCTTAGGACGCAGGGGGCGTATAGATACGCAGTATTTT. Full variable domain (remainder filled in from reference TRBV13 and TRBJ2-3): AAGVIQSPRHLIKEKRETATLKCYPIPRHDTVYWYQQGPGQDPQFLISFYEKMQSDKGSIPDRFSAQQFSDYHSELNMSSLELGDSALYFCASSLGRRGRIDTQYFGPGTRLTVL.

Only one count was recorded for this clone. The J gene is TRBJ2-7, the V gene TRBV4-2, with TRBD2 identical over 11 bases. J was trimmed by 3 bases and V by 0 bases; bases with no gene match: 10. Germline assignment: CDR1 LGHNA and CDR2 YNFKEQ. CDR3 length: 18 residues. The CDR3 DNA reads as TGTGCCAGCAGCCAAGAGCCTAGCGGGGGGCTTCGTATCTACGAGCAGTACTTC. Translating it yields CASSQEPSGGLRIYEQYF.

The chain links TRBV7-2 to TRBJ2-1; no clear D gene. Germline CDR1 and CDR2: SGHTA and FQGNSA. The CDR3 is made up of 14 amino acids. Trimming took 1 base from V and 4 from J, leaving 8 bases between them. Here the CDR3 reads CASSLDTRYNEQFF. In DNA, the CDR3 is TGTGCCAGCAGCTTAGATACCAGGTACAATGAGCAGTTCTTC.

The rearrangement links TRBV7-9 to TRBJ2-1; perhaps TRBD2 as D (6 bases). Trimming left V 6 bases short and J 4 bases short, with 16 bases between. CDR1 is SEHNR and CDR2 is FQNEAQ in the germline V gene (reference sequence). The CDR3 has 15 amino acids. The CDR3: CASRSPGAGYNEQFF. CDR3 nucleotide sequence: TGTGCCAGCAGATCCCCCGGGGCGGGATACAATGAGCAGTTCTTC.

V and J are TRBV6-1 and TRBJ2-5; 7 nucleotides line up with TRBD2. The V segment lost 7 bases and the J segment 4 bases; nucleotides outside the gene matches: 3. This CDR3 is built from 12 residues. Germline loops: CDR1 MNHNS, CDR2 SASEGT. In DNA, the CDR3 is TGTGCCAGCATCGGGGAGGGAGAGACCCAGTACTTC. Amino acid sequence: CASIGEGETQYF.

The V and J genes are TRBV5-5 and TRBJ2-1, with D tentatively TRBD1 (5 bases). This CDR3 is 15 amino acids long. The germline gives CDR1 SGHKS, CDR2 YYEKEE (reference sequence). Trimming removed 4 bases at V and 1 base at J, with 12 bases between. CDR3 sequence reads: CASSPDILSYNEQFF. DNA of the CDR3: TGTGCCAGCAGCCCGGACATCCTTTCCTACAATGAGCAGTTCTTC.

On this clone: One junction end disagrees with the germline gene, perhaps due to a read error. V is TRBV7-7 and J is TRBJ2-3; unclear D gene. CDR1 and CDR2 from the germline V gene are SSHAT and FNYEAQ (reference sequence). This CDR3 region has 15 residues. The CDR3 DNA reads TGTGCTAGCAGCTTACGTCTTTCCAGCACAGATACGCAGTATTTT. Translating it yields CASSLRLSSTDTQYF.

The chain employs TRBV28 and TRBJ1-1; D may be TRBD1 (5 bases). Looked up from germline, CDR1 is MDHEN and CDR2 is SYDVKM. This CDR3 region has 10 residues. V lost 6 bases, J lost 14 bases, and 13 bases lay in between. The CDR3 DNA is TGTGCCAGCAGAAGGGGAGGAACCTTCTTT. Protein sequence: CASRRGGTFF.